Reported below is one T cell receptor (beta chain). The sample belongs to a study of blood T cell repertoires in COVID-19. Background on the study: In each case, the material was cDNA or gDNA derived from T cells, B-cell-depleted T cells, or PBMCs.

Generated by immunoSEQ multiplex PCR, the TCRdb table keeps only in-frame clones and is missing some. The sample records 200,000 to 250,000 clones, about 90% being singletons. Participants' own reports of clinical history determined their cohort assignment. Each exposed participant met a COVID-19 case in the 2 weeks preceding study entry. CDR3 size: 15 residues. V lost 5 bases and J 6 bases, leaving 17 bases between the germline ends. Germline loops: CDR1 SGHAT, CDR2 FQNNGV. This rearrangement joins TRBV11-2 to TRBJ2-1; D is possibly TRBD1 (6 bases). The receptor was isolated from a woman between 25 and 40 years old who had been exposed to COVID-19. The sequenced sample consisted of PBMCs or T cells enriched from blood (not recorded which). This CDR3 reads CASSLVSRGPNEQFF. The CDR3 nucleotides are TGTGCCAGCAGCCTAGTGTCCAGGGGTCCCAATGAGCAGTTCTTC.